This record covers a single TCR beta chain. Its antigen remains unidentified. No qualities accompany the bases; no much larger clone lies one base away. Libraries were prepared through the immunoSEQ multiplex PCR assay. For the multiplex PCR, a mixture combining 60 forward primers for TCR Vbeta segments and 13 reverse primers for TCR Jbeta segments was used. The CDR3 region of rearranged TCR beta genes was amplified from genomic DNA with a multiplex PCR assay. Amplified TCR beta libraries were sequenced as 87-base-pair reads on the Illumina HiSeq System. The original pipeline was this. In a later analysis, tens of millions of unique TCR beta chains were counted across the approximately 670 repertoires, and approximately 11 million of these chains were shared by at least two donors. A nearest-neighbor algorithm error-corrected the raw reads and collapsed the reads into unique sequences, merging closely related sequences to remove PCR and sequencing errors. To assign V, D and J gene segments, CDR3 sequences were aligned to IMGT reference sequences. Each retained sequence needed at least a six-nucleotide match to both a V gene segment and a J gene segment. Rearrangements were called productive when the CDR3 lacked stop codons and stayed in frame with V and J; all others were non-productive. CDR3 was defined by IMGT convention, running from the second conserved V-encoded cysteine to the conserved J-encoded phenylalanine. The earlier analysis of some 540 of the donors excluded any sequence lacking an unambiguous match to a single V gene segment. In an earlier analysis of more than 500 of the donors, a V segment was called functional when productive rearrangements were above 56.7%, and segregating when the standard deviation between donors exceeded 5%. A statistical classification framework was developed to diagnose cytomegalovirus status using the catalog of TCR beta chain sequences. In a later analysis, V and J genes were assigned by comparing TCR nucleotide sequences against IMGT/GENE-DB human TR gene sequences. Using the TCRdist pipeline, a later analysis assigned CDR3 sequences along with most-parsimonious VDJ recombination scenarios. In a later analysis, each TCR beta chain was defined by its CDR3 amino acid sequence together with its V-gene family, and reads lacking a unique V-gene family were excluded. To address suspected cross-contamination and a sequencing artifact, a later analysis removed around 590 highly shared, low-generation-probability nucleotide sequences. For each public chain, a later analysis derived a clonal expansion index from normalized ranks of inferred template counts within each repertoire. A later analysis computed generation probabilities with a VDJ recombination model fitted to out-of-frame rearrangements, and checked the results against IGoR. A later analysis scored TCR-TCR, TCR-HLA and TCR-CMV co-occurrence with hypergeometric tests, applying a repertoire-size bias correction to TCR pairs. False discovery rates were estimated in a later analysis by permuting HLA or CMV assignments 20 times. A later analysis grouped co-occurring TCRs with DBSCAN, adding TCRdist sequence similarity when clustering within HLA-allele-positive subsets. Repertoires with fewer than 30,000 or more than 120,000 public chains were left out of co-occurrence clustering, as were about 5 repertoires with anomalous nucleotide sharing. In its TCRdb copy, this immuneACCESS table keeps in-frame sequences only and misses some clones. Where compared with another copy, unresolved V genes explain less than half of these, and the others have no known cause. Clone size and the V and J calls come from that table; the DNA yielded D and trimming. For this sample there are about 87,000 clones; over 65% appear just once. Approximately 20% of the sample is taken by the ten largest.

Trimming removed 6 bases from V and 4 bases from J, leaving 20 bases between the germline ends. From its cysteine to its phenylalanine, the CDR3 spans 15 amino acids. Only the CDR3 region is kept as DNA, spanning 45 bases read in frame from base 1. From a lookup of the germline V gene, CDR1 and CDR2 are SQVTM and ANQGSEA. In total, more than 500 healthy bone marrow donors made up the cohort. All cohort members were sampled while nominally healthy, although unrecorded immune exposures were likely present. The donor tested CMV seropositive, placing the donor among the roughly 300 seropositive members of the cohort. A peripheral blood sample was provided by each donor, and peripheral blood mononuclear cells were used for TCR beta sequencing. The Qiagen DNeasy Blood Extraction Kit was used to extract genomic DNA from the blood cell samples. This entry is derived from a study of cytomegalovirus exposure and HLA in healthy donors (dated by TCRdb to the late 2010s). Broadly, across the study: An earlier analysis of several hundred of the donors reported approximately 280 Gb of sequence data and about 120 million unique TCR beta sequences obtained from approximately 180 million T cells. Of the 350 to 450 genotyped donors, less than 90% were placed in the genetic ancestry cluster associated with self-reported Caucasian donors. HLA typing included class I and class II loci at four-digit resolution. Genome-wide SNP genotypes for about 60% of the roughly 700 donors were used in a later genetic analysis, which treated that subset as a discovery cohort. Typing coverage differed by locus: A, B, C, DRB1 and DQB1 were typed in about 620-630 donors, DQA1 in roughly 510, DPA1 in roughly 590, and DPB1 in roughly 450. The study was designed to test whether signatures of past pathogen exposure could be identified by cataloging public T cell receptors. Donor age, sex, ethnicity and CMV serostatus were compiled together with the repertoire data. Rather than drawing on any new phenotypic data, the later analysis identified candidate immune exposures from TCR beta sequences and the way those sequences occurred across donors. Using immunosequencing, the study profiled T cell repertoires from approximately 700 subjects and related those repertoires to cytomegalovirus serostatus. In an earlier analysis of 500 to 650 of the donors, high-throughput TCR beta sequencing was used to judge whether each TCR beta V gene segment behaved as functional or pseudogenic. Along with the 666-subject first cohort, a separate validation cohort of over 90 different subjects was used. High-throughput TCR immunosequencing, statistical association of individual TCRs with disease status, and machine learning were combined to predict cytomegalovirus infection status. In a later analysis, previously published TCR beta repertoires from roughly 710 donors were re-analyzed and high-resolution HLA genotyping was added so that TCR occurrence patterns could be studied. Four to six DR-DQ haplotypes were handled as single units for association and clustering, since linkage in the cohort was strong. Approximately 300 gigabases of sequencing data and around 90 million unique TCR sequences made up an early release that covered roughly 670 HLA-typed donors. All discovery cohort repertoires had been generated using a single sequencing platform. On average, around 240,000 unique TCR beta nucleotide sequences were sequenced per donor among fewer than 500 genotyped donors of the cohort, with 15% to 20% of those sequences being non-productive.

Overall study outcomes, separate from this receptor: A later genetic analysis associated a missense DCLRE1C variant with V-gene and J-gene trimming of TCR beta chains, and an independent cohort replicated the association. According to the authors, the approach could potentially be generalized to other disease states and immunological phenotypes. Because counts were too low, about 18 rarely observed V segments, including chromosome 9 orphons, were left out of the earlier analysis of about 620 of the donors. Because the 87-base-pair reads could not distinguish some IMGT-functional V segments, including TRBV6-2 and TRBV6-3, those segments were excluded. In a later genetic analysis, fewer N-insertions in productive TCRs were reported among donors in an Asian-associated ancestry cluster than the roughly 640-donor mean. The sequencing pipeline was judged likely to have produced a cluster of highly shared sequence variants as a technical artifact. In a later analysis, HLA-associated TCR beta chains were found to be more clonally expanded and to have lower generation probabilities than equally common non-associated chains. In an earlier analysis of some 550 of the donors, most TCR beta V segments were observed in productive rearrangements about 87% or about 30% of the time, broadly matching IMGT annotations. Three of the identified cytomegalovirus-associated TCR beta chains were confirmed in vitro to be specific for cytomegalovirus antigens. The cohort was sequenced for TCR beta chains only, and without alpha or paired-chain data the features that could be detected were limited. In a later analysis, several top co-occurrence clusters were reported to appear linked to parvovirus B19, influenza, CMV and Epstein-Barr virus. When HLA alleles, especially DR and DQ, strongly co-occurred, attributing TCR associations to individual alleles was difficult. A later analysis found that most CMV-associated TCR beta chains appeared HLA-restricted, with HLA associations seemingly driven largely by CMV exposure. A further reported finding was that TCR beta sequences accurately predicted the HLA-A and HLA-B alleles for most subjects in the first cohort. According to a later analysis, TCR association rates differed among HLA loci, with DRB1 alleles showing the most associated TCRs and HLA-C alleles showing the fewest. The only immune exposure information available for the cohort was CMV serostatus. Most TCR sequences were seen in very few donors, while some public TCRs were found in many individuals. Specific HLA alleles were associated with 15,000 to 20,000 TCR beta sequences at a false discovery rate of 0.05 in a later analysis. Roughly uniform sequencing depth across donors was assumed in presence/absence analyses, although this assumption may not hold. The study gave a list of more than 150 TCR beta chains associated with cytomegalovirus. Because some donors lacked HLA typing at each locus, the association tests relied only on the typed subset. Linkage disequilibrium might explain the correlated functional status among segregating V segments, but an unknown experimental factor could not be ruled out. The classifier was reported to diagnose cytomegalovirus status with high specificity and sensitivity in both the original and validation cohorts.

The sequenced sample consisted of PBMCs. The TCR originated in a man aged 25-45 years in good health and CMV-seropositive. Here the chain combines TRBV29-1 and TRBJ2-3, with the D gene not confidently named. The DNA reads TGCAGCGTGAGAGGTTTAGAAAGGAGTGCAGATACGCAGTATTTT. This codes for CSVRGLERSADTQYF.